The rows below give T cell receptor beta chains drawn from one sample of a study of shared clonotypes between healthy human individuals. Some clones are missing from TCRdb's copy, which holds only in-frame ones; the method was immunoSEQ multiplex PCR. The data show roughly 2.1 million clones, about 93% seen once. Specimen: naive CD8+ T cells from PBMCs. The receptors were gathered from a man aged 18 to 35 in good health. Some clones in this sample may be carry-over from other donors' samples. CDR3s include the opening cysteine and the closing phenylalanine or tryptophan. Each record gives: V gene, D gene, clone size, CDR3 length, J gene, CDR3 protein, CDR3 DNA. The D gene is left open where the match is weak. Expanded clones get a size class; other rows say once, few or many, or leave the size out.

v_call: TRBV6-6
d_call: TRBD2
clone_size: NA
cdr3_length: 15
j_call: TRBJ2-1
cdr3_aa: CASSLQRESYNEQFF
cdr3_nt: TGTGCCAGCAGTCTTCAGCGGGAGTCCTACAATGAGCAGTTCTTC

v_call: TRBV5-1
d_call: TRBD2
clone_size: once
cdr3_length: 19
j_call: TRBJ2-2
cdr3_aa: CASSLEGPSGGPNTGELFF
cdr3_nt: TGCGCCAGCAGCTTGGAAGGGCCTAGCGGAGGACCGAACACCGGGGAGCTGTTTTTT

v_call: TRBV11-2
d_call: NA
clone_size: NA
cdr3_length: 14
j_call: TRBJ2-2
cdr3_aa: CASSLDPGIGELFF
cdr3_nt: TGTGCCAGCAGCTTAGATCCGGGAATCGGGGAGCTGTTTTTT

v_call: TRBV7-9
d_call: TRBD1
clone_size: NA
cdr3_length: 15
j_call: TRBJ2-3
cdr3_aa: CASSGGQAWSDTQYF
cdr3_nt: TGTGCCAGCAGCGGCGGACAGGCCTGGTCAGATACGCAGTATTTT

v_call: TRBV7-3
d_call: NA
clone_size: NA
cdr3_length: 13
j_call: TRBJ2-5
cdr3_aa: CASAAFRGETQYF
cdr3_nt: TGTGCCAGCGCAGCGTTCCGGGGCGAGACCCAGTACTTC

v_call: TRBV4-1
d_call: NA
clone_size: NA
cdr3_length: 16
j_call: TRBJ2-7
cdr3_aa: CASSQVPPGLYYEQYF
cdr3_nt: TGCGCCAGCAGCCAAGTCCCCCCGGGGTTGTACTACGAGCAGTACTTC

v_call: TRBV11-2
d_call: NA
clone_size: once
cdr3_length: 17
j_call: TRBJ2-3
cdr3_aa: CASSLNSGGALTDTQYF
cdr3_nt: TGTGCCAGCAGCTTAAACTCGGGGGGCGCGTTGACAGATACGCAGTATTTT

v_call: TRBV5-6
d_call: NA
clone_size: NA
cdr3_length: 14
j_call: TRBJ2-7
cdr3_aa: CASSVSWSSYEQYF
cdr3_nt: TGTGCCAGCAGCGTTTCGTGGAGCTCCTACGAGCAGTACTTC

v_call: TRBV28
d_call: TRBD1
clone_size: NA
cdr3_length: 14
j_call: TRBJ2-5
cdr3_aa: CASSPGTGTETQYF
cdr3_nt: TGTGCCAGCAGTCCAGGGACAGGGACGGAGACCCAGTACTTC

v_call: TRBV7-9
d_call: NA
clone_size: once
cdr3_length: 14
j_call: TRBJ2-1
cdr3_aa: CASTHSSSYNEQFF
cdr3_nt: TGTGCCAGCACCCATTCCAGCTCCTACAATGAGCAGTTCTTC

v_call: TRBV7-9
d_call: TRBD1
clone_size: once
cdr3_length: 14
j_call: TRBJ1-2
cdr3_aa: CASSLPDRGSGYTF
cdr3_nt: TGTGCCAGCAGCTTACCGGACAGGGGTAGCGGCTACACCTTC

v_call: TRBV6-5
d_call: TRBD1
clone_size: NA
cdr3_length: 15
j_call: TRBJ2-1
cdr3_aa: CASSLDRLSYNEQFF
cdr3_nt: TGTGCCAGCAGTTTGGACAGGCTCTCCTACAATGAGCAGTTCTTC

v_call: TRBV30
d_call: NA
clone_size: NA
cdr3_length: 15
j_call: TRBJ2-7
cdr3_aa: CAWSVGLALAYEQYF
cdr3_nt: TGTGCCTGGAGTGTCGGGCTAGCGTTAGCCTACGAGCAGTACTTC

v_call: TRBV4-3
d_call: TRBD1
clone_size: NA
cdr3_length: 16
j_call: TRBJ1-1
cdr3_aa: CASSQVMTGEDTEAFF
cdr3_nt: TGCGCCAGCAGCCAAGTCATGACAGGGGAAGACACTGAAGCTTTCTTT

v_call: TRBV7-2
d_call: NA
clone_size: NA
cdr3_length: 19
j_call: TRBJ2-7
cdr3_aa: CASSTREVKDPVQHYEQYF
cdr3_nt: TGTGCCAGCAGCACTAGAGAGGTGAAAGATCCCGTTCAACACTACGAGCAGTACTTC

v_call: TRBV6-1
d_call: NA
clone_size: NA
cdr3_length: 13
j_call: TRBJ2-7
cdr3_aa: CASSATSDYEQYF
cdr3_nt: TGTGCCAGCAGTGCGACTAGTGACTACGAGCAGTACTTC

v_call: TRBV27
d_call: TRBD2
clone_size: once
cdr3_length: 15
j_call: TRBJ2-7
cdr3_aa: CASRIAGGPSYEQYF
cdr3_nt: TGTGCCAGCAGGATAGCGGGAGGACCTTCCTACGAGCAGTACTTC

v_call: TRBV6-1
d_call: NA
clone_size: NA
cdr3_length: 10
j_call: TRBJ2-1
cdr3_aa: CASSDRGEFF
cdr3_nt: TGTGCCAGCAGTGACCGAGGGGAGTTCTTC

v_call: TRBV30
d_call: NA
clone_size: NA
cdr3_length: 12
j_call: TRBJ1-2
cdr3_aa: CAWTNRPYGYTF
cdr3_nt: TGTGCCTGGACAAACAGACCCTATGGCTACACCTTC

v_call: TRBV2
d_call: NA
clone_size: once
cdr3_length: 14
j_call: TRBJ2-7
cdr3_aa: CASSEGRGFHEQYF
cdr3_nt: TGTGCCAGCAGTGAAGGGCGGGGTTTCCACGAGCAGTACTTC

v_call: TRBV28
d_call: TRBD2
clone_size: NA
cdr3_length: 19
j_call: TRBJ2-7
cdr3_aa: CASSLPLTSGRANSYEQYF
cdr3_nt: TGTGCCAGCAGTCTGCCTTTGACTAGCGGGAGGGCCAATTCCTACGAGCAGTACTTC

v_call: TRBV29-1
d_call: NA
clone_size: NA
cdr3_length: 13
j_call: TRBJ1-1
cdr3_aa: CSVDDRAGLGAFF
cdr3_nt: TGCAGCGTTGATGACAGAGCCGGATTGGGTGCTTTCTTT

v_call: TRBV28
d_call: TRBD1
clone_size: NA
cdr3_length: 16
j_call: TRBJ1-2
cdr3_aa: CASSGLSGDSSYGYTF
cdr3_nt: TGTGCCAGCAGTGGCCTCAGCGGGGACAGCAGTTATGGCTACACCTTC

v_call: TRBV7-9
d_call: NA
clone_size: NA
cdr3_length: 15
j_call: TRBJ1-4
cdr3_aa: CASSLALEPNEKLFF
cdr3_nt: TGTGCCAGCAGCTTAGCGTTAGAGCCTAATGAAAAACTGTTTTTT

v_call: TRBV19
d_call: TRBD1
clone_size: NA
cdr3_length: 18
j_call: TRBJ2-5
cdr3_aa: CASSHQGAGVLGQETQYF
cdr3_nt: TGTGCCAGTAGTCATCAGGGGGCTGGAGTACTCGGGCAAGAGACCCAGTACTTC

v_call: TRBV5-1
d_call: TRBD1
clone_size: once
cdr3_length: 14
j_call: TRBJ1-2
cdr3_aa: CASSLESQGPFPTF
cdr3_nt: TGCGCCAGCAGCTTGGAATCACAGGGGCCCTTCCCCACCTTC

v_call: TRBV27
d_call: NA
clone_size: once
cdr3_length: 16
j_call: TRBJ2-1
cdr3_aa: CASSPDTLSSYNEQFF
cdr3_nt: TGTGCCAGCAGTCCCGACACGTTGAGCTCCTACAATGAGCAGTTCTTC

v_call: TRBV5-1
d_call: NA
clone_size: NA
cdr3_length: 12
j_call: TRBJ2-7
cdr3_aa: CASSLGDYEQYF
cdr3_nt: TGCGCCAGCAGCTTGGGAGACTACGAGCAGTACTTC

v_call: TRBV7-9
d_call: TRBD2
clone_size: NA
cdr3_length: 17
j_call: TRBJ2-5
cdr3_aa: CASSPRTSGSPAETQYF
cdr3_nt: TGTGCCAGCAGCCCCAGGACTAGCGGGAGTCCCGCGGAGACCCAGTACTTC

v_call: TRBV10-3
d_call: TRBD2
clone_size: NA
cdr3_length: 14
j_call: TRBJ2-7
cdr3_aa: CAISDGTSTYEQYF
cdr3_nt: TGTGCCATCAGTGATGGGACTAGTACCTACGAGCAGTACTTC

v_call: TRBV5-6
d_call: NA
clone_size: NA
cdr3_length: 14
j_call: TRBJ2-1
cdr3_aa: CASSFSPGYNEQFF
cdr3_nt: TGTGCCAGCAGCTTTAGTCCTGGCTACAATGAGCAGTTCTTC

v_call: TRBV5-4
d_call: TRBD2
clone_size: NA
cdr3_length: 16
j_call: TRBJ2-7
cdr3_aa: CASSEGLAGVSDEQYF
cdr3_nt: TGTGCCAGCAGCGAGGGACTAGCGGGAGTTAGCGACGAGCAGTACTTC

v_call: TRBV18
d_call: TRBD1
clone_size: NA
cdr3_length: 18
j_call: TRBJ2-6
cdr3_aa: CASSPRDSIYSGANVLTF
cdr3_nt: TGTGCCAGCTCGCCCCGGGACAGCATTTACTCTGGGGCCAACGTCCTGACTTTC

v_call: TRBV11-2
d_call: TRBD1
clone_size: NA
cdr3_length: 14
j_call: TRBJ2-1
cdr3_aa: CASSQGTGDNEQFF
cdr3_nt: TGTGCCAGCAGCCAAGGAACAGGGGACAATGAGCAGTTCTTC

v_call: TRBV6-5
d_call: NA
clone_size: NA
cdr3_length: 15
j_call: TRBJ2-1
cdr3_aa: CASRETGQLYNEQFF
cdr3_nt: TGTGCCAGCAGAGAGACGGGACAACTCTACAATGAGCAGTTCTTC

v_call: TRBV27
d_call: TRBD1
clone_size: NA
cdr3_length: 15
j_call: TRBJ2-7
cdr3_aa: CASRWGQLSSYEQYF
cdr3_nt: TGTGCCAGCAGATGGGGACAGCTAAGCTCCTACGAGCAGTACTTC

v_call: TRBV27
d_call: NA
clone_size: NA
cdr3_length: 14
j_call: TRBJ1-2
cdr3_aa: CASSFARVYPGYTF
cdr3_nt: TGTGCCAGCAGTTTTGCCAGGGTCTATCCTGGCTACACCTTC

v_call: TRBV9
d_call: NA
clone_size: NA
cdr3_length: 15
j_call: TRBJ1-5
cdr3_aa: CASSASGGSNQPQHF
cdr3_nt: TGTGCCAGCAGCGCGAGCGGGGGGAGCAATCAGCCCCAGCATTTT

v_call: TRBV7-3
d_call: NA
clone_size: NA
cdr3_length: 15
j_call: TRBJ2-7
cdr3_aa: CASSKSGSGLDEQYF
cdr3_nt: TGTGCCAGCAGCAAGAGCGGGTCCGGTTTGGACGAGCAGTACTTC

v_call: TRBV19
d_call: NA
clone_size: NA
cdr3_length: 15
j_call: TRBJ2-1
cdr3_aa: CASRISGGAYNEQFF
cdr3_nt: TGTGCCAGTAGGATTAGCGGCGGAGCCTACAATGAGCAGTTCTTC

v_call: TRBV19
d_call: NA
clone_size: NA
cdr3_length: 15
j_call: TRBJ1-3
cdr3_aa: CASSPTRGDGNTIYF
cdr3_nt: TGTGCCAGTAGTCCCACGCGGGGAGACGGAAACACCATATATTTT

v_call: TRBV28
d_call: TRBD1
clone_size: NA
cdr3_length: 19
j_call: TRBJ2-5
cdr3_aa: CASSTPVVQGVWYQETQYF
cdr3_nt: TGTGCCAGCAGCACTCCGGTCGTACAGGGGGTCTGGTACCAAGAGACCCAGTACTTC

v_call: TRBV29-1
d_call: TRBD1
clone_size: NA
cdr3_length: 14
j_call: TRBJ1-1
cdr3_aa: CSVDRTGGDTEAFF
cdr3_nt: TGCAGCGTTGATCGGACAGGGGGCGACACTGAAGCTTTCTTT

v_call: TRBV7-9
d_call: NA
clone_size: NA
cdr3_length: 13
j_call: TRBJ2-7
cdr3_aa: CASSSRDRHEQYF
cdr3_nt: TGTGCCAGCAGCTCCAGGGACCGCCACGAGCAGTACTTC

v_call: TRBV29-1
d_call: NA
clone_size: NA
cdr3_length: 13
j_call: TRBJ2-3
cdr3_aa: CSVEGSPPATQYF
cdr3_nt: TGCAGCGTTGAGGGCAGTCCACCTGCTACGCAGTATTTT

v_call: TRBV6-1
d_call: NA
clone_size: NA
cdr3_length: 17
j_call: TRBJ2-4
cdr3_aa: CASSEAPSLIAKNIQYF
cdr3_nt: TGTGCCAGCAGTGAAGCCCCGTCATTAATAGCCAAAAACATTCAGTACTTC